Reported below is one TCR beta chain. Its recognized antigen is unknown. Base qualities are not at hand, and no much larger clone is one base apart. Counted from cysteine to phenylalanine, this CDR3 has 13 amino acids. The entry retains the CDR3 DNA only, 39 bases that are in frame from base 1. V lost 6 bases and J lost 1 base; the stretch between them is 10 bases long. The germline V gene specifies MNHEY as CDR1 and SVGAGI as CDR2. The entry originates in a study of PD-L1 blockade in urothelial cancer (dated by TCRdb to about 2017). In the study overall: Every patient began therapy in about 2014 and was given atezolizumab 1,200 mg intravenously every 3 weeks. About 85% of the roughly 29 patients were males with bladder-origin urothelial cancer, and about 65% of the 29 reported a prior smoking history. An ECOG performance status of 0 or 1 was recorded for the patients, and 0 to 3 prior chemotherapy regimens had been received by the patients. Blood samples were analyzed at 3 weeks after treatment start (second dose) and at 6 weeks after treatment start. Blood samples yielded a median of roughly 140,000 T cells and 65,000 to 95,000 unique TCRs, with median clonality around 0.083. The study, an exploratory multi-omic analysis, examined somatic, immune and clinical correlates of response to PD-L1 blockade with atezolizumab in urothelial cancer. TCR sequencing covered pretreatment tumor samples and matched, serially collected peripheral blood taken before and after atezolizumab treatment. Progression-free survival longer than 6 months counted as durable clinical benefit, and TCR features were additionally tested against both progression-free and overall survival. Whole exome sequencing and RNA sequencing of pretreatment tumors were performed alongside TCR sequencing in the same patients. Durable clinical benefit was achieved by nine patients and was not achieved by 20 patients. Pretreatment blood TCR-seq was available for about 30 patients, at least one posttreatment blood collection was obtained for some 25 patients, and tumor TCR-seq was available for some 25 patients.

The sample's time point label, in plain terms: pretreatment peripheral blood. A total of 29 patients with locally advanced or metastatic urothelial carcinoma, treated at Memorial Sloan Kettering on a trial protocol, made up the cohort. Peripheral blood mononuclear cells were collected pretreatment and during treatment, at between 1 and 8 total time points per patient. The Qiagen DNeasy Blood extraction kit was used to purify genomic DNA from total PBMCs and tumor samples. PBMCs were collected pretreatment and during treatment, and were isolated and stored as previously described. Overall results and qualifications from the work: Small sample size (n of about 29) and many exploratory analyses mean the results are intended to be hypothesis-generating. Improved progression-free and overall survival was associated with having pretreatment peripheral blood TCR clonality below the median. Greater expansion of tumor-associated TCR clones in peripheral blood 3 weeks after the start of treatment was observed in patients with durable benefit (n of about 24, p = 0.022).

Synthetic TCR analog templates were spiked into each PCR so that absolute template abundance could be estimated from read counts. The immunoSEQ assay used bias-controlled V and J gene primers to amplify TCRbeta CDR3 regions from genomic DNA. Sequencing of rearranged TCRbeta segments was performed at approximately 20X coverage. Turning to the authors' computational methods: Clustering was used to correct sequencing errors, and CDR3s were annotated against IMGT so that V, D and J genes could be assigned. Downstream analyses used only productive TCRbeta rearrangements and left out out-of-frame or stop-codon sequences. Clonality was calculated as one minus the Shannon entropy normalized by the log of the number of unique productive sequences. Clones differing between time points or between blood and tumor were identified by Fisher's exact test with Benjamini-Hochberg correction at adjusted p below 0.01. Drawn from immuneACCESS, this table holds only the in-frame rearrangements with V and J called that TCRdb kept. Clones are partly lost; checked studies trace under half to an unresolved V gene and leave the rest unexplained. Clone size and V and J calls were adopted from that table, with D and trimming inferred from the DNA. This sample gives more than 55,000 clones in total; roughly 80% of them show up just once. The ten biggest clones cover around 6% of the sample.

The sequence links TRBV6-5 to TRBJ2-7, and the D gene may be TRBD2, 5 bases matching. The sequencing used PBMCs, collected around atezolizumab (anti-PD-L1) treatment. The clonotype originates from a man in his 70s with urothelial cancer. The encoded CDR3 is CASREPGSYEQYF. Read as DNA, the sequence is TGTGCCAGCAGGGAACCGGGATCCTACGAGCAGTACTTC.